This T cell receptor beta chain emerged from a study of blood T cell repertoires in COVID-19. Across the whole study: PBMCs, B-cell-depleted T cells, or T cells provided the cDNA or gDNA that made up the material.

As processed by the authors: By means of reference gene primer amplification, nucleated cell counts were estimated. Produced via immunoSEQ multiplex PCR; TCRdb's table is partial and in-frame only. V, J and clone size are taken as reported in that table, and D and trimming were inferred from the DNA itself. Counted here are 160,000 or so clones, approximately 85% occurring once; the ten biggest clones make up approximately 7.7%. Patients from Seattle were sampled longitudinally, starting during active infection. This clone was seen more than once but under ten times. V was pared by 2 bases and J by 6 bases, with 3 bases of the junction left unmatched. This CDR3 is 14 amino acids long. Germline assignment: CDR1 SNHLY and CDR2 FYNNEI.

The sample was peripheral blood. The V and J genes are TRBV2 and TRBJ2-7, with 11 nucleotides matching TRBD2. The receptor's source is a woman aged 55-70 years with COVID-19, enrolled during active disease. The CDR3: CASSEILAGGEQYF. The CDR3, as DNA: TGTGCCAGCAGTGAAATTCTAGCGGGAGGCGAGCAGTACTTC.